This TCR beta chain was observed in a study of T cells in Graves' hyperthyroidism and ophthalmopathy (dated 2019 in TCRdb). A note on the overall study: Peripheral blood samples were taken at the time of initial diagnosis, prior to any treatment. TCR V-J signatures able to tell the groups apart were searched for in a discovery cohort of 95 to 100 patients, of whom more than 40 had Graves' ophthalmopathy and some 60 had stable Graves' hyperthyroidism. The paper reports TCR Vbeta CDR3 sequencing of 135 peripheral blood samples: around 41 ophthalmopathy, some 80 hyperthyroidism and 17 progressor patients. Whether ophthalmopathy could be predicted prospectively was tested in an independent validation cohort made up of under 20 hyperthyroidism patients plus 17 patients who later progressed to ophthalmopathy. The 100 or so discovery patients were divided at random into training and test sets in a 7:3 ratio. Thyroid tissue and blood T-cell repertoires from several Graves' hyperthyroidism patients were also compared in the study. After blood sampling, hyperthyroidism patients were treated with methimazole at a starting dose of 30 mg daily, and ophthalmopathy patients were treated with high-dose intravenous methylprednisolone.

Results and caveats for the whole study, not just this receptor: In validation, the model predicted progression to ophthalmopathy with 55% to 71% sensitivity and roughly 72% specificity, a median of around six months before onset. Blood samples also contained most of the expanded thyroid clonotypes (frequency above 0.001), which suggests that blood repertoires may reflect thyroid immune responses. A model built on a 13 V-J signature distinguished ophthalmopathy from stable hyperthyroidism, reaching about 88% sensitivity and around 82% specificity in cross-validation and 80%/75% in testing. No statistical method was used to set the sample size in advance, and investigators knew the group allocation.

Amplification of TCR beta CDR3 regions was carried out from RNA transcripts. The TCR CDR3 was subjected to a first round of RT-PCR using the HTBI primer set and the Qiagen OneStep RT-PCR kit. The libraries were constructed in a second round of multiplex PCR and then size-selected and purified. Libraries were sequenced paired-end with 100 bp reads on an Illumina HiSeq2000. Per the authors' processing: SOAPnuke was used to process the raw data, removing reads that contained adapters or uncalled bases, had a mean Phred below 15, or lacked an exact match to the constant primer or identifier. COPE v1.2.5 was used to merge the high-quality paired reads, and each unique nucleotide sequence was defined as a clonotype. MiTCR v1.1 was used to align clonotypes to the IMGT TRBV, TRBD and TRBJ reference segments. The analysis included only V-J combinations with a frequency above 0.0001, which together covered more than 99% of the repertoires. The TCS score was defined as F50 (clonal expansion) divided by E x V (chaos), with BLOSUM62-based TCRdist calculated between CDR3 peptides within each V-J. Welch's t-statistics and random forest reduced 500 to 550 V-J features to roughly 13, which were used in a naive Bayes classifier (R e1071). The public reads were run again by TCRdb, first through fastp at Q25 and then through MiXCR, and only productive beta chains were kept. Rows with one shared CDR3 protein collapse into an entry with the most common genes and DNA. For this entry, the V and J calls and clone size follow TCRdb and not the study's own pipeline. The sample records about 380,000 distinct CDR3 sequences, approximately 18% of which are singletons. Over 35% of the sample belongs to the ten largest clones.

With regard to this clonotype: There is no known antigen for this receptor. Base qualities are not recorded, but no much larger clone differs from it by a single base.

CDR1 and CDR2 (MNHGY, SVAAGI) derive from the germline V gene. Measured from the cysteine to the phenylalanine, the CDR3 is 18 residues long. Left in the record is the CDR3 DNA by itself, 54 bases read in frame from the first base. Between the V and J ends, shortened by 3 bases and 1 base respectively, the junction contains 18 bases. Ophthalmopathy patients had moderately to severely active disease, Clinical Activity Score of at least 3, NOSPECS grade of at least 4, and duration under 3 months. The study excluded patients with uncontrolled infections, other autoimmune diseases, pregnancy or lactation. Diagnoses were established on the basis of clinical symptoms, serum thyroxine and TRAb, thyroid ultrasound, and orbital computed tomography. Ficoll-Paque density gradient centrifugation was used to isolate PBMCs from around 9.1 ml of fresh peripheral blood. Total RNA was extracted with Trizol reagent, and quality was checked on an Agilent 2100 Bioanalyzer.

Sample: blood. The V and J genes are TRBV6-9 and TRBJ2-2; TRBD2 could be the D gene, as 6 bases match. This sequence originates from a man younger than 30 with Graves' ophthalmopathy. The sequenced DNA: TGTGCCAGCAGTTACCCCCTAAGGCGGGGAGGGAACACCGGGGAGCTGTTTTTT. This codes for CASSYPLRRGGNTGELFF.